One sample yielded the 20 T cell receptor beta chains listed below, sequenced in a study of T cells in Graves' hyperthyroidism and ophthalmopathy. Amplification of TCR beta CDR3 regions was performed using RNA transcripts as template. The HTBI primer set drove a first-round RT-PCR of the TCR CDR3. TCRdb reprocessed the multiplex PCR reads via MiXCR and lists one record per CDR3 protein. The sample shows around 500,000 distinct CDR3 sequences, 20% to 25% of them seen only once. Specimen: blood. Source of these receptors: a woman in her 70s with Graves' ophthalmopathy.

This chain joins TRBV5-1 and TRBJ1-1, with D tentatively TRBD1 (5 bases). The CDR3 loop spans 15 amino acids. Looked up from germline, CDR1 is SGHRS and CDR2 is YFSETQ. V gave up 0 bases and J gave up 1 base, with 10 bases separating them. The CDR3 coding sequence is TGCGCCAGCAGCTTGGGTGCGACAGCGAACACTGAAGCTTTCTTT. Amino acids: CASSLGATANTEAFF.

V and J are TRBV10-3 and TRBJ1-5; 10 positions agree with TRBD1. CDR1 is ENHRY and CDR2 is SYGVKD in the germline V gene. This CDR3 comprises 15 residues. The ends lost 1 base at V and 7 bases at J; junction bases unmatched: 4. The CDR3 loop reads CAISELGQGKQPQHF. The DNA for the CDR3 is TGTGCCATCAGTGAGTTGGGACAGGGGAAGCAGCCCCAGCATTTT.

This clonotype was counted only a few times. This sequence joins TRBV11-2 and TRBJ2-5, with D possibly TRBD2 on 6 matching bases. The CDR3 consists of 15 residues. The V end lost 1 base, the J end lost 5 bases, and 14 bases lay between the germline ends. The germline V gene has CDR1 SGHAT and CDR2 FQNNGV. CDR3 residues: CASSLGGRGSETQYF. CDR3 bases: TGTGCCAGCAGCTTAGGGGGCCGGGGGTCGGAGACCCAGTACTTC.

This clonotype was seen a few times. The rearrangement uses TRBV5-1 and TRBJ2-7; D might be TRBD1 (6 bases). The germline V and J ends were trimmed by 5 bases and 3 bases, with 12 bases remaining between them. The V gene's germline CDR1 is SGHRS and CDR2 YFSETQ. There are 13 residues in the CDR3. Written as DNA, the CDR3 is TGCGCCAGCAGTTTCTCGACAGGCTACGAGCAGTACTTC. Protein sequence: CASSFSTGYEQYF.

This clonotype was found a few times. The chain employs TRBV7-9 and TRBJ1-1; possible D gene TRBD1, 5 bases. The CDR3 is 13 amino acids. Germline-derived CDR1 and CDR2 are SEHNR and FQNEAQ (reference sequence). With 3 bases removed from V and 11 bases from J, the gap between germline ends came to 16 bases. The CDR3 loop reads CASSLYQQEEAFF. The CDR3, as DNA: TGTGCCAGCAGCTTGTATCAACAGGAAGAGGCTTTCTTT.

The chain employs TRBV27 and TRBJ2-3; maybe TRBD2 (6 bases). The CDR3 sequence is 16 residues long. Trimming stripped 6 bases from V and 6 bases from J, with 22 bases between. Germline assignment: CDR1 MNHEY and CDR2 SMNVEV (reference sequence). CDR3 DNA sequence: TGTGCCAGCAGCCCTCTAACGGGAGCCCTCCAGGATACGCAGTATTTT. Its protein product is CASSPLTGALQDTQYF.

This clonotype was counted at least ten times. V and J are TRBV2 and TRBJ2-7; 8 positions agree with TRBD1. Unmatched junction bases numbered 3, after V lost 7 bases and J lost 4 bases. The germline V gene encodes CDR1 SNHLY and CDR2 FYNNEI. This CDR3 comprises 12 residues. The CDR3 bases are TGTGCCAGCAAGGACAGGGCATACGAGCAGTACTTC. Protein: CASKDRAYEQYF.

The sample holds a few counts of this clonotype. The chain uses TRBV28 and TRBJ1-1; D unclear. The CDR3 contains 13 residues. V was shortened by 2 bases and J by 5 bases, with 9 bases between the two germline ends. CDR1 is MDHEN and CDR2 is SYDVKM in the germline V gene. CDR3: CASSLGQATEAFF. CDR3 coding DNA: TGTGCCAGCAGTTTAGGTCAGGCGACTGAAGCTTTCTTT.

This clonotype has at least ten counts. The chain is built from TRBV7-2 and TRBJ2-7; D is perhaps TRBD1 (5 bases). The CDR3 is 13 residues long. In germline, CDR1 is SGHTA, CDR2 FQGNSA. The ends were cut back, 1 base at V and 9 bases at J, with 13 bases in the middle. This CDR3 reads CASSLGPQGPQYF. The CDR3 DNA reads TGTGCCAGCAGCTTAGGTCCCCAGGGTCCGCAGTACTTC.

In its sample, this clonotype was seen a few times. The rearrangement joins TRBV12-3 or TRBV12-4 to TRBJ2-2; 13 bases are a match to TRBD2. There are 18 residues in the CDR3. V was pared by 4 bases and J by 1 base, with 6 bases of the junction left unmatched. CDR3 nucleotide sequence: TGTGCCAGCAGTTCCGCCAGACTAGCGGGAGGGAACACCGGGGAGCTGTTTTTT. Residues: CASSSARLAGGNTGELFF.

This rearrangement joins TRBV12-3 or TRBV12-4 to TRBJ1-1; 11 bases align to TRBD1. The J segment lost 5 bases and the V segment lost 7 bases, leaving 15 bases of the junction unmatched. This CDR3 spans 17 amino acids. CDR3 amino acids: CASINSGTGGWETEAFF. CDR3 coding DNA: TGTGCCAGCATCAACTCCGGGACAGGGGGGTGGGAGACTGAAGCTTTCTTT.

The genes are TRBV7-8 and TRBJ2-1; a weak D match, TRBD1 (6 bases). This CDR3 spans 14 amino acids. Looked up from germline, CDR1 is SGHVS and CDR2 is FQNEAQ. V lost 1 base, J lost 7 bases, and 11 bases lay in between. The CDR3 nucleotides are TGTGCCAGCAGCTTAGGTACAGGGTGGAATGAGCAGTTCTTC. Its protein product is CASSLGTGWNEQFF.

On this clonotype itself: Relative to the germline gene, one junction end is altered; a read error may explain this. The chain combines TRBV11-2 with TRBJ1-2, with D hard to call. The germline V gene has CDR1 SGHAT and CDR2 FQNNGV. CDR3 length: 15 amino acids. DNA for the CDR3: TGTGCCAGCAGCTTAGTACAGAGAGCTAACTATGGCAACACCTTC. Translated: CASSLVQRANYGNTF.

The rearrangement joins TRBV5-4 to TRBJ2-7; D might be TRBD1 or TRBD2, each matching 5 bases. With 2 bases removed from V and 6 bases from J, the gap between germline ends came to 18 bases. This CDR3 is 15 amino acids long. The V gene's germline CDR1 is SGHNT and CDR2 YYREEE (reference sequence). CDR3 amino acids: CASSFPGPAEVEQYF. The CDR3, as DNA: TGTGCCAGCAGCTTTCCGGGGCCAGCAGAGGTCGAGCAGTACTTC.

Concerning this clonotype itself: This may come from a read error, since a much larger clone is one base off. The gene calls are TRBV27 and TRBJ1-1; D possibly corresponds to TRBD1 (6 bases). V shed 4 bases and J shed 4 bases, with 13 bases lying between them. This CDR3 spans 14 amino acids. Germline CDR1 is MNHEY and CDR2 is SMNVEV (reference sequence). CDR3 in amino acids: CASSYGGQSTEAFF. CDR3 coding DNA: TGTGCCAGCAGTTACGGGGGGCAAAGCACTGAAGCTTTCTTT.

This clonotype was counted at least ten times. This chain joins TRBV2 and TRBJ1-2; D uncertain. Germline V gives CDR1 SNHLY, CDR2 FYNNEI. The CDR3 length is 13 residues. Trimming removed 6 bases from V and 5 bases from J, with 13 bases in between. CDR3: CASRGRVRYGYTF. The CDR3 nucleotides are TGTGCCAGCAGGGGAAGGGTTCGTTATGGCTACACCTTC.

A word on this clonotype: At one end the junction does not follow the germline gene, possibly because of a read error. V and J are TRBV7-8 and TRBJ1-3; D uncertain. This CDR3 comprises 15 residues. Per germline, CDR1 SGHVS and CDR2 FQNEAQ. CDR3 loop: CASSLAPRPGNSIYF. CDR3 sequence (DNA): TGTGCCAGCAGCTTAGCCCCCCGTCCTGGAAACTCCATATATTTT.

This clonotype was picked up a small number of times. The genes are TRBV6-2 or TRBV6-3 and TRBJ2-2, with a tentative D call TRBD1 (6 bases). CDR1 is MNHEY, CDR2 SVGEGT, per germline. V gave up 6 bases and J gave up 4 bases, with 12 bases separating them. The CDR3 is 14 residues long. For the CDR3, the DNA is TGTGCCAGCAGGAACACAGGGTCCACCGGGGAGCTGTTTTTT. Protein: CASRNTGSTGELFF.

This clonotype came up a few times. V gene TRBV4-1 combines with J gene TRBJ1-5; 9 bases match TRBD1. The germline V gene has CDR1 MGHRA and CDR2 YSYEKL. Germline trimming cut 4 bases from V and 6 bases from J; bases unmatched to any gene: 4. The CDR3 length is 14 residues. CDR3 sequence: CASSLGTGTQPQHF. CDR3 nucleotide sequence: TGCGCCAGCAGCCTTGGGACAGGGACTCAGCCCCAGCATTTT.

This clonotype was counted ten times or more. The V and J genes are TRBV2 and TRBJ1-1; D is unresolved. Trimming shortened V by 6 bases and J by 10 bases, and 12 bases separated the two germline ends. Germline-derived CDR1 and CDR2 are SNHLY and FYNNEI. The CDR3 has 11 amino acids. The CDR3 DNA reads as TGTGCCAGCAGGACCCACCCCCCAGCTTTCTTT. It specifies CASRTHPPAFF.